This T cell receptor (beta chain) was found in a study of identical twins. Unique molecular identifiers were present on cDNA, and template switching added a universal primer site. MiXCR, run by TCRdb on the 5' RACE reads, gives a single entry per CDR3 protein. The sample lists fewer than 650,000 distinct CDR3 sequences; more than 9% were seen once. In this sample, this clonotype turned up a few times. The antigen remains unidentified. Findings and limits, study-wide: Zero-insertion analyses were open to partial confounding by invariant MAIT and iNKT cells. Memory repertoires showed no such pattern, whereas abundant cord blood beta clonotypes carried fewer insertions.

Germline V gene data show CDR1 as LNHNV and CDR2 as YYDKDF (reference sequence). The CDR3 runs 13 residues. V was pared by 3 bases and J by 4 bases, with 8 bases between. In every case, the donor was a healthy Caucasian. These data are also associated with another study on yellow fever vaccine responses in identical twins.

The rearrangement joins TRBV15 to TRBJ2-3, with D tentatively TRBD1 (6 bases). The TCR comes from a woman between 18 and 30 years old in good health. The sample comprised PBMCs. The CDR3 is CATSSDRSDTQYF. CDR3 bases: TGTGCCACCAGCAGCGACAGGTCAGATACGCAGTATTTT. Using reference TRBV15 and TRBJ2-3 for the parts outside the CDR3, the full variable domain is DAMVIQNPRYQVTQFGKPVTLSCSQTLNHNVMYWYQQKSSQAPKLLFHYYDKDFNNEADTPDNFQSRRPNTSFCFLDIRSPGLGDTAMYLCATSSDRSDTQYFGPGTRLTVL.